Below are 11 T cell receptor beta chains sequenced from a single sample in a study of shared clonotypes between healthy human individuals. Terminally differentiated effector memory CD45RA+ cells were excluded from the naive CD8 cells, which were CD45RO-negative and positively selected for CCR7. TCRdb's table, derived via immunoSEQ multiplex PCR, lists solely in-frame clones and lacks some. The repertoire holds some 2.1 million clones, with just under 95% as singletons. The sequenced sample consisted of naive CD8+ T cells from PBMCs. The source of these receptors is a man aged 18 to 30 in good health. Some clones in this sample may be carry-over from other donors' samples.

V and J are TRBV29-1 and TRBJ1-2; 7 bases fit TRBD1. CDR1 is SQVTM, CDR2 ANQGSEA, per germline. Losses at the gene ends were 3 bases for V and 8 bases for J; bases not matched to a gene: 6. CDR3 size: 12 residues. The CDR3 here is CSVEWAGGGYTF. In DNA form, the CDR3 reads TGCAGCGTTGAGTGGGCAGGGGGAGGCTACACCTTC. The full variable domain, with the rest looked up from reference TRBV29-1 and TRBJ1-2, is SAVISQKPSRDICQRGTSLTIQCQVDSQVTMMFWYRQQPGQSLTLIATANQGSEATYESGFVIDKFPISRPNLTFSTLTVSNMSPEDSSIYLCSVEWAGGGYTFGSGTRLTVV.

The V gene is TRBV9, the J gene TRBJ2-7, with D perhaps given as TRBD1 or TRBD2 (5 bases each). The ends were cut back, 0 bases at V and 5 bases at J, with 18 bases in the middle. The length of the CDR3 is 16 residues. The germline V gene has CDR1 SGDLS and CDR2 YYNGEE. The chain's CDR3 is CASSVASVRGIHEQYF. CDR3 DNA sequence: TGTGCCAGCAGCGTAGCGTCTGTGAGGGGAATACACGAGCAGTACTTC.

This sequence joins TRBV28 and TRBJ2-1, with 9 bases fitting TRBD2. Trimming cost V 3 bases and J 9 bases; bases outside gene matches: 9. The CDR3 loop spans 15 amino acids. Per the germline V gene, CDR1 is MDHEN and CDR2 is SYDVKM. The CDR3 loop reads CASSLRAGGYGEQFF. CDR3 in DNA: TGTGCCAGCAGTTTGAGGGCGGGAGGGTACGGTGAGCAGTTCTTC.

V and J are TRBV7-9 and TRBJ2-5, with D tentatively TRBD2 (6 bases). This CDR3 is 16 amino acids long. Trimming removed 4 bases from V and 4 bases from J, with 19 bases in between. CDR1 and CDR2 (germline): SEHNR, FQNEAQ (reference sequence). DNA for the CDR3: TGTGCCAGCAGCTCCGACCTTTGGGGGGTGCGAGAGACCCAGTACTTC. This sequence encodes CASSSDLWGVRETQYF. Supplemented by reference TRBV7-9 and TRBJ2-5, the full variable domain reads DTGVSQNPRHKITKRGQNVTFRCDPISEHNRLYWYRQTLGQGPEFLTYFQNEAQLEKSRLLSDRFSAERPKGSFSTLEIQRTEQGDSAMYLCASSSDLWGVRETQYFGPGTRLLVL.

V and J are TRBV27 and TRBJ2-5; 8 nucleotides align to TRBD1. The CDR3 covers 16 residues. The germline V gene has CDR1 MNHEY and CDR2 SMNVEV (reference sequence). Trimming at V came to 2 bases and at J to 5 bases, leaving 10 bases not matched to a gene. The DNA for the CDR3 is TGTGCCAGCAGTTTACGTGAGACAGGGGCAAGGGAGACCCAGTACTTC. Amino acid sequence: CASSLRETGARETQYF.

The gene calls are TRBV28 and TRBJ2-5; TRBD2 matches at 9 bases. The junction had 7 bases not matched to a gene; V was cut back by 5 bases and J by 9 bases. The CDR3 has 13 residues. Germline CDR1 is MDHEN and CDR2 is SYDVKM. The CDR3 coding sequence is TGTGCCAGCAGTGAGTTAGCGGGAGATCCCCAGTACTTC. Amino acid sequence: CASSELAGDPQYF.

This clone showed up just once. V and J are TRBV27 and TRBJ1-2; D call uncertain. The CDR3 is 13 residues long. From germline, CDR1 is MNHEY and CDR2 SMNVEV (reference sequence). Trimming took 3 bases from V and 8 from J, leaving 13 bases between them. The chain's CDR3 is CASSFLAERGYTF. The CDR3 DNA sequence: TGTGCCAGCAGTTTCTTAGCAGAGCGGGGCTACACCTTC.

J is TRBJ2-3 and V is TRBV27, with TRBD2 matching 8 bases. V trimming: 6 bases; J trimming: 2 bases; junction bases outside the gene matches: 13. The CDR3 runs 17 residues. Per the germline V gene, CDR1 is MNHEY and CDR2 is SMNVEV (reference sequence). The CDR3 region has the DNA TGTGCCAGCAGAGGGGGGGCTAGCGGGTCCCCCACAGATACGCAGTATTTT. The encoded protein is CASRGGASGSPTDTQYF.

This rearrangement joins TRBV6-1 to TRBJ1-2; tentatively, D is TRBD1 (5 bases). Germline assignment: CDR1 MNHNS and CDR2 SASEGT. With 4 bases removed from V and 3 bases from J, the gap between germline ends came to 15 bases. This CDR3 contains 15 residues. In nucleotides, the CDR3 is TGTGCCAGCAGTGTTTCCGGGACCGCTCACTATGGCTACACCTTC. This gives the protein CASSVSGTAHYGYTF.

The chain has TRBV28 and TRBJ2-2, with a tentative D call TRBD1 (6 bases). The CDR3 has 17 residues. V gave up 1 base and J gave up 0 bases, with 12 bases separating them. Looked up from germline, CDR1 is MDHEN and CDR2 is SYDVKM. CDR3 sequence (DNA): TGTGCCAGCAGTTTATTGGGACAAGTCACGAACACCGGGGAGCTGTTTTTT. Translated, it gives CASSLLGQVTNTGELFF. The full variable domain, with the rest looked up from reference TRBV28 and TRBJ2-2, is DVKVTQSSRYLVKRTGEKVFLECVQDMDHENMFWYRQDPGLGLRLIYFSYDVKMKEKGDIPEGYSVSREKKERFSLILESASTNQTSMYLCASSLLGQVTNTGELFFGEGSRLTVL.

This clone showed up just a few times. The rearrangement links TRBV7-9 to TRBJ1-1; D is undetermined. With 6 bases removed from V and 2 bases from J, the gap between germline ends came to 22 bases. Germline CDR1 is SEHNR and CDR2 is FQNEAQ (reference sequence). The CDR3 spans 17 residues. Written as DNA, the CDR3 is TGTGCCAGCAGTCCCAACCGGGCAGCGATAAGTAACACTGAAGCTTTCTTT. This translates into CASSPNRAAISNTEAFF. Using reference TRBV7-9 and TRBJ1-1 for the parts outside the CDR3, the full variable domain is DTGVSQNPRHKITKRGQNVTFRCDPISEHNRLYWYRQTLGQGPEFLTYFQNEAQLEKSRLLSDRFSAERPKGSFSTLEIQRTEQGDSAMYLCASSPNRAAISNTEAFFGQGTRLTVV.